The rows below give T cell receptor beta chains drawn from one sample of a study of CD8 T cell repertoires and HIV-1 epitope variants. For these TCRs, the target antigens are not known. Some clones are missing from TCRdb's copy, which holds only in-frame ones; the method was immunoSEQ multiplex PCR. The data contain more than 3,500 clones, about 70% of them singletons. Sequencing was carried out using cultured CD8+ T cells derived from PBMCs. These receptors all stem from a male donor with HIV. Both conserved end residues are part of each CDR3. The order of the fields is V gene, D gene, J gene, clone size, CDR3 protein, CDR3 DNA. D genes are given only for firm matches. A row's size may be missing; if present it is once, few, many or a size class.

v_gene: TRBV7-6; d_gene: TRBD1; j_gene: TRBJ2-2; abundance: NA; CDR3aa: CASSLGQGATGELFF; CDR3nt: TGTGCCAGCAGCTTAGGACAGGGGGCCACCGGGGAGCTGTTTTTT
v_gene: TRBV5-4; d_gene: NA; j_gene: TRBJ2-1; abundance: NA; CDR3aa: CASSLMVDNEQFF; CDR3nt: TGTGCCAGCAGCTTGATGGTTGACAATGAGCAGTTCTTC
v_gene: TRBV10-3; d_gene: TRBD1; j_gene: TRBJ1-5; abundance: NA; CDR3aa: CAISDGTDSNQPQHF; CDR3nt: TGTGCCATCAGTGACGGGACAGATAGCAATCAGCCCCAGCATTTT
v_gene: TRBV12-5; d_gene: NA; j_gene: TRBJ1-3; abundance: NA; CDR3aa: CASGLDPWEVSGNTIYF; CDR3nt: TGTGCTAGTGGTTTGGACCCTTGGGAGGTCTCTGGAAACACCATATATTTT
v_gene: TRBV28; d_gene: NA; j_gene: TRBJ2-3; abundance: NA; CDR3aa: CASSLPGDTDTQYF; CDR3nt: TGTGCCAGCAGTTTGCCCGGGGACACAGATACGCAGTATTTT
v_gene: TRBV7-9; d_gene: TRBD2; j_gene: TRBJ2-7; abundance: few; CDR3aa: CASSVAGGSDEQYF; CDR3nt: TGTGCCAGCAGCGTAGCGGGAGGGTCCGACGAGCAGTACTTC
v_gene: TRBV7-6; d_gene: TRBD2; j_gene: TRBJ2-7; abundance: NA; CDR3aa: CASSLGPAGGTYEQYF; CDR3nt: TGTGCCAGCAGCCTAGGACCAGCGGGAGGGACTTACGAGCAGTACTTC
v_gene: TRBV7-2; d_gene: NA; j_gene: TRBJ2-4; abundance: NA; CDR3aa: CASSPGALAKNIQYF; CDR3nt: TGTGCCAGCAGCCCCGGGGCCCTAGCCAAAAACATTCAGTACTTC
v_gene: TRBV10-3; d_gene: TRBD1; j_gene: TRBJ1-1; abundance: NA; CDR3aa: CASQGGTGFGTEAFF; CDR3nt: TGTGCCAGCCAAGGCGGGACAGGGTTTGGCACTGAAGCTTTCTTT
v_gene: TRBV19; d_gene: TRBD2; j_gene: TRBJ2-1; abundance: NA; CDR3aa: CASSILAGDYNEQFF; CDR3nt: TGTGCCAGTAGTATACTAGCGGGAGACTACAATGAGCAGTTCTTC
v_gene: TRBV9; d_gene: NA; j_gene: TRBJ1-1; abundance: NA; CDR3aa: CASSLTPAAEAFF; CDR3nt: TGTGCCAGCAGCCTTACACCAGCAGCCGAAGCTTTCTTT
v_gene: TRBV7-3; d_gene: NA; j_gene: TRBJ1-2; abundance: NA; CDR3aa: CASSQDPVELDYGYTF; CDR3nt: TGCGCCAGCAGCCAAGATCCCGTCGAACTCGACTATGGCTACACCTTC
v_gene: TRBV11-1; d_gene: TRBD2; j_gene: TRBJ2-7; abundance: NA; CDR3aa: CASSLTSTSGGPSGEQYF; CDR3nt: TGTGCCAGCAGTCTCACATCGACTAGCGGGGGGCCTTCTGGCGAGCAGTACTTC
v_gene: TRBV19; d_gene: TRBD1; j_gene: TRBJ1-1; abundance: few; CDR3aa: CASSTRTGQDTEAFF; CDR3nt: TGTGCCAGTAGTACAAGGACAGGGCAGGACACTGAAGCTTTCTTT
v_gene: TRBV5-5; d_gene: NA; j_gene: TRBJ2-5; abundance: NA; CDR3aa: CASSLPLEEETQYF; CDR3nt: TGTGCCAGCAGCTTGCCCCTCGAAGAAGAGACCCAGTACTTC
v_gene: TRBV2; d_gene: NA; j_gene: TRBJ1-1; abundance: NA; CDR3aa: CASSDWGNTEAFF; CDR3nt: TGTGCCAGCAGTGACTGGGGGAACACTGAAGCTTTCTTT
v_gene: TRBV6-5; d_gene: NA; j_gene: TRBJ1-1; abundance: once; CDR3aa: CASSSQGSLNTEAFF; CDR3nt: TGTGCCAGCAGTTCACAGGGAAGCTTGAACACTGAAGCTTTCTTT